This passage covers 25 T cell receptor beta chains from one sample sequenced in a study of CXCR3-negative and CXCR3-positive naive CD8 T cells. Their cognate antigens are unknown. Study results and caveats: Researchers report that CXCR3-positive naive cells carry more hydrophobic TRB CDR3s than CXCR3-negative naive cells.

Researchers prepared the TRB cDNA libraries using 5' RACE with UMI labels. From the 5' RACE reads, TCRdb lists one entry per CDR3 protein and no DNA. The sample shows some 54,000 distinct CDR3 sequences, and about 0.49% sits with its ten largest clones. Sequenced material: naive CXCR3+ CD8+ T cells from blood. Subset reported: CD45RO-CCR7+CD27+CD95- naive CD8+ T cells expressing CXCR3 (TNR3+). These receptors were taken from a human donor in good health. Some clones in this sample may be carry-over from other donors' samples.

The rearrangement joins TRBV6-6 to TRBJ2-2; TCRdb calls TRBD1, which cannot be checked without DNA. Germline CDR1 and CDR2: MNHNY and SVGAGI (reference sequence). This CDR3 contains 15 residues. The CDR3 loop reads CASSNTGTGTGELFF.

The rearrangement links TRBV19 to TRBJ2-1; TCRdb selects TRBD2, and the lack of DNA leaves this call unchecked. The CDR3 totals 12 residues. Germline-derived CDR1 and CDR2 are LNHDA and SQIVND (reference sequence). CDR3 amino acids: CASSMRVYEQFF.

This chain links TRBV7-3 with TRBJ2-1; lacking DNA, the TRBD1 call made by TCRdb goes unchecked. This CDR3 contains 12 residues. Germline-derived CDR1 and CDR2 are SGHTA and FQGTGA. CDR3 sequence reads: CASSLHRGEQFF.

The rearrangement uses TRBV7-2 and TRBJ1-5; TCRdb calls TRBD1, which cannot be checked without DNA. Germline V gives CDR1 SGHTA, CDR2 FQGNSA. There are 14 residues in the CDR3. The CDR3 region is CASSLLLRGQPQHF.

The chain carries TRBV10-3 and TRBJ2-7. Germline-derived CDR1 and CDR2 are ENHRY and SYGVKD. The CDR3 loop spans 13 amino acids. This CDR3 is CAISEGIAYEQYF.

The rearrangement links TRBV29-1 to TRBJ1-1; TCRdb's assignment of TRBD1 cannot be checked, as there is no DNA. The CDR3 has 14 amino acids. The germline gives CDR1 SQVTM, CDR2 ANQGSEA. CDR3 residues: CSVESAQGYTEAFF.

This chain links TRBV29-1 with TRBJ2-2; TCRdb outputs TRBD1, but without DNA this stays unchecked. There are 15 residues in the CDR3. CDR1 and CDR2 from the germline V gene are SQVTM and ANQGSEA. This CDR3 is CSVECDRVGTGELFF.

The J gene is TRBJ2-1, the V gene TRBV6-5; TCRdb names TRBD1, which stays unverified in the absence of DNA. Germline CDR1 and CDR2: MNHEY and SVGAGI. CDR3 size: 12 residues. The CDR3: CASSSPGGGWFF.

CDR3 sequence reads: CASSPLDLNTEAFF. This chain connects TRBV6-6 to TRBJ1-1. The CDR3 sequence is 14 residues long. In germline, CDR1 is MNHNY, CDR2 SVGAGI (reference sequence).

V usage is TRBV18 and J usage is TRBJ2-3; TCRdb returns TRBD1, unconfirmable since there is no DNA. Germline CDR1 and CDR2: KGHSH and LQKENI. This CDR3 has 15 amino acids. CDR3 protein: CASSPGGYSTDTQYF.

The genes are TRBV27 and TRBJ2-1; TCRdb calls TRBD2, which cannot be checked without DNA. CDR1 and CDR2 (germline): MNHEY, SMNVEV (reference sequence). The CDR3 is 12 residues long. This CDR3 is CASRTSWGVQFF.

The chain combines TRBV19 with TRBJ2-2; TCRdb's D call, TRBD1, is unchecked because there is no DNA. Germline CDR1 reads LNHDA; CDR2 reads SQIVND (reference sequence). The CDR3 consists of 19 residues. The CDR3 loop reads CASTLSLDDLQANTGELFF.

The rearrangement links TRBV29-1 to TRBJ2-2. Per germline, CDR1 SQVTM and CDR2 ANQGSEA. The CDR3 spans 13 residues. The CDR3: CSVESTNTGELFF.

This chain uses TRBV7-9 with TRBJ2-7. Per the germline V gene, CDR1 is SEHNR and CDR2 is FQNEAQ (reference sequence). The CDR3 covers 12 residues. The CDR3 protein is CASSRGPYEQYF.

V gene TRBV29-1 combines with J gene TRBJ2-2; TCRdb's D gene call, TRBD2, goes unchecked for lack of DNA. CDR1 SQVTM and CDR2 ANQGSEA come from the germline V gene. This CDR3 has 13 amino acids. The CDR3 is CSVEGLNTGELFF.

CDR3 in amino acids: CSIRRPRVNTEAFF. The chain combines TRBV29-1 with TRBJ1-1. Germline CDR1 SQVTM, CDR2 ANQGSEA. The length of the CDR3 is 14 residues.

This sequence joins TRBV14 and TRBJ2-1; checking the TCRdb D call of TRBD2 is not possible without DNA. In germline, CDR1 is SGHDN, CDR2 FVKESK. The CDR3 is 17 amino acids. This CDR3 reads CASSRPLLAGYYNEQFF.

The chain links TRBV5-4 to TRBJ1-3; the TCRdb call, TRBD1, lacks DNA for checking. This CDR3 comprises 15 residues. Germline CDR1 SGHNT, CDR2 YYREEE (reference sequence). CDR3 sequence: CASSPDRTSGNTIYF. Combining the CDR3 with reference TRBV5-4 and TRBJ1-3 gives the whole variable domain ETGVTQSPTHLIKTRGQQVTLRCSSQSGHNTVSWYQQALGQGPQFIFQYYREEENGRGNFPPRFSGLQFPNYSSELNVNALELDDSALYLCASSPDRTSGNTIYFGEGSWLTVV.

V usage is TRBV6-6 and J usage is TRBJ2-7; TCRdb designates TRBD1, a call that cannot be tested without DNA. The germline CDR1 and CDR2 sequences are MNHNY and SVGAGI (reference sequence). The CDR3 extends over 18 amino acids. CDR3 amino acids: CASSYPIRDRRFSYEQYF.

The rearrangement links TRBV5-1 to TRBJ2-4; the D gene TCRdb calls, TRBD1, cannot be checked with no DNA. Germline assignment: CDR1 SGHRS and CDR2 YFSETQ. The CDR3 totals 14 residues. CDR3 sequence: CASSPSPAGNIQYF.

V usage is TRBV9 and J usage is TRBJ2-7; TCRdb designates TRBD1, a call that cannot be tested without DNA. Germline-derived CDR1 and CDR2 are SGDLS and YYNGEE. This CDR3 is built from 14 residues. CDR3 residues: CASSRSGRAYEQYF.

J is TRBJ2-7 and V is TRBV24-1; checking the TCRdb D call of TRBD2 is not possible without DNA. The CDR3 spans 13 residues. Germline V CDR1 and CDR2: KGHDR, SFDVKD. CDR3 protein: CATSLGPGYEQYF.

The gene calls are TRBV5-1 and TRBJ2-1. This CDR3 has 12 residues. The germline V gene encodes CDR1 SGHRS and CDR2 YFSETQ. The CDR3 is CASSPVGSEQFF.

The J gene is TRBJ2-5, the V gene TRBV5-5. This CDR3 has 15 amino acids. Looked up from germline, CDR1 is SGHKS and CDR2 is YYEKEE (reference sequence). Here the CDR3 reads CASSLLNRYQETQYF. Full variable domain (rest looked up from reference TRBV5-5 and TRBJ2-5): DAGVTQSPTHLIKTRGQQVTLRCSPISGHKSVSWYQQVLGQGPQFIFQYYEKEERGRGNFPDRFSARQFPNYSSELNVNALLLGDSALYLCASSLLNRYQETQYFGPGTRLLVL.

V usage is TRBV7-8 and J usage is TRBJ2-7. Germline values: CDR1 SGHVS, CDR2 FQNEAQ. This CDR3 has 14 amino acids. The CDR3 protein is CASSTIRVGYEQYF.